This TCR beta chain was documented in a study of HIV-infected patients and healthy controls. Using its own MiXCR run on the 5' RACE reads, TCRdb lists one record per CDR3 protein. This table holds around 64,000 distinct CDR3 sequences, about 17% found once. Per the germline V gene, CDR1 is SGHVS and CDR2 is FQNEAQ. Trimming at V came to 1 base and at J to 6 bases, leaving 12 bases not matched to a gene. The CDR3 length is 19 residues. The genes are TRBV7-8 and TRBJ2-3, with 14 bases lining up with TRBD2. The clonotype was recovered from a human donor in good health. Sequenced sample: CD4+ T cells from blood. Here the CDR3 reads CASSLVFPRLAGGADTQYF. For the CDR3, the DNA is TGTGCCAGCAGCTTAGTTTTCCCCAGACTAGCGGGAGGGGCCGATACGCAGTATTTT.